The present TCR beta chain was sequenced within a study of cytomegalovirus exposure and HLA in healthy donors. Whole-study findings and limits: The dataset shows that most TCR sequences were rare, while some public TCRs occurred in many donors. The authors enumerated some 170 TCR beta chains as linked to cytomegalovirus. Published work reported that the classifier diagnosed cytomegalovirus status with high specificity and sensitivity. TCR clusters originating in the first cohort tended to co-occur in the roughly 120 validation repertoires, according to a later analysis.

Sequenced by immunoSEQ multiplex PCR; TCRdb stores in-frame clones only, minus some. The top ten hold roughly 1.2% of the sample, which has some 240,000 clones, about 86% seen once. On this clone itself: What it binds is unknown.

CDR3 length: 15 residues. The germline CDR1 and CDR2 sequences are SGDLS and YYNGEE. Trimming shortened V by 4 bases and J by 0 bases, and 14 bases separated the two germline ends. This sequence joins TRBV9 and TRBJ2-7; tentative D call: TRBD1 (5 bases). The sequence was collected from a woman aged 25 to 39 in good health and CMV-seropositive. The sequenced material came from PBMCs. The CDR3 loop is CASSRDGANSYEQYF. DNA for the CDR3: TGTGCCAGCAGCCGAGATGGGGCCAACTCCTACGAGCAGTACTTC.